This TCR beta chain was sequenced during a study of Ad26.COV2.S vaccination and SARS-CoV-2 variants. Study in general: The donor participated in the COV1001 trial, in its Ad26.COV2.S arm. Ad26.COV2.S was injected intramuscularly once or twice, 56 days apart.

A word on this clone: Its antigen remains unidentified.

The CDR3 is 13 residues long. Germline V CDR1 and CDR2: SGHRS, YFSETQ. The junction had 6 bases not matched to a gene; V was cut back by 5 bases and J by 7 bases. This sample's treatment: some 19 received Ad26.COV2.S at low or high dose, single or two shots; roughly 5 received placebo; per-sample allocation not given. At day 63 after the first vaccine or placebo injection, samples were drawn. This adult donor, from Boston, was 18-55 years old. Study-wide results and caveats: Breadth of non-spike TCRs did not differ between vaccinees and placebo recipients.

The method was immunoSEQ multiplex PCR; TCRdb's version includes in-frame clones alone and lacks a portion of them. Here the sample spans around 370,000 clones, approximately 85% being singletons. The source is a person aged 18 to 59 who received the Ad26.COV2.S COVID-19 vaccine or a placebo. The chain is built from TRBV5-1 and TRBJ2-7; TRBD2 aligns across 10 bases. The specimen was peripheral blood, collected in a trial of Ad26.COV2.S vaccine versus placebo. CDR3 DNA: TGCGCCAGCAGGGGACTAGCGAAAGGGGAGCAGTACTTC. This encodes CASRGLAKGEQYF.